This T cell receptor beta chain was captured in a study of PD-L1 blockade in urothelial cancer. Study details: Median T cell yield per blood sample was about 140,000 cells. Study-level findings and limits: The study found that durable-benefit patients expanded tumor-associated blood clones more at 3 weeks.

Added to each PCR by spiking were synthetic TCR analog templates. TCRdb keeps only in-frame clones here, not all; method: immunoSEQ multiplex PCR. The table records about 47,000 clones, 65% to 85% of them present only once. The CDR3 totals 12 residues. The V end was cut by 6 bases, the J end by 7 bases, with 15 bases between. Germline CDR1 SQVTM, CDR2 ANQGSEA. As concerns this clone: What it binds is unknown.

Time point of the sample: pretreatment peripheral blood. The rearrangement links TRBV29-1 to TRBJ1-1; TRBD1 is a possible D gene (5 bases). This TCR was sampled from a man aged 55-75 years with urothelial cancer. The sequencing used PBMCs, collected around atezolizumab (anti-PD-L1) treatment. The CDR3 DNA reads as TGCAGCGTGGGGGGGAGTTTGGGTGAAGCTTTCTTT. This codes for CSVGGSLGEAFF. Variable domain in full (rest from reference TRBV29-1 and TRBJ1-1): SAVISQKPSRDICQRGTSLTIQCQVDSQVTMMFWYRQQPGQSLTLIATANQGSEATYESGFVIDKFPISRPNLTFSTLTVSNMSPEDSSIYLCSVGGSLGEAFFGQGTRLTVV.